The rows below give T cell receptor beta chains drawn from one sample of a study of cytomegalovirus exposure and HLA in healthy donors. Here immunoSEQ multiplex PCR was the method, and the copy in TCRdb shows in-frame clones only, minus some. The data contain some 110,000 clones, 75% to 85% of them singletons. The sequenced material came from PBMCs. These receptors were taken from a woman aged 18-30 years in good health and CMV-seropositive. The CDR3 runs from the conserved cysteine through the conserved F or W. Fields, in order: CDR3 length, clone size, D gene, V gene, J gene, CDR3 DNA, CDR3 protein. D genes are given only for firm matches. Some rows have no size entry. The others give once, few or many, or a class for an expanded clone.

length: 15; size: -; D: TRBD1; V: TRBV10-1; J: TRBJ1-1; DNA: TGCGCCAGCAGTGGGGGACAGGGGCGGGACACTGAAGCTTTCTTT; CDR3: CASSGGQGRDTEAFF
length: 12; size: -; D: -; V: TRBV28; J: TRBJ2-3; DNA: TGTGCCAGCAGTCCCCGGAGAGATACGCAGTATTTT; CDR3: CASSPRRDTQYF
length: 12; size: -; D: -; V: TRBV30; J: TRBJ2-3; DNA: TGTGCCTGGAGCGAGACGGGAGATACGCAGTATTTT; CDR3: CAWSETGDTQYF
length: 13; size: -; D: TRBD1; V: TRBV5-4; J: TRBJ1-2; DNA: TGTGCCAGCAGGCTGACAGGGGGATATGGCTACACCTTC; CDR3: CASRLTGGYGYTF
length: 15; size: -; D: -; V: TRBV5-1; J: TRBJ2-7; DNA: TGCGCCAGCAGCTTGGGGGACAACCTCCTCTACGAGCAGTACTTC; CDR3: CASSLGDNLLYEQYF
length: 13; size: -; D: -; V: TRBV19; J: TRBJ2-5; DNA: TGTGCCAGTAGTCGCGGGATTAGAGAGACCCAGTACTTC; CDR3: CASSRGIRETQYF
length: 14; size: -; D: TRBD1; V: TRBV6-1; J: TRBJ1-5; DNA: TGTGCCAGCAGGGGGACAGGGAGCAATCAGCCCCAGCATTTT; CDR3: CASRGTGSNQPQHF
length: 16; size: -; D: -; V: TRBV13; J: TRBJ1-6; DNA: TGTGCCAGCAGCCCTCACGGACAAGTACCCTATTCACCCCTCCACTTT; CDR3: CASSPHGQVPYSPLHF
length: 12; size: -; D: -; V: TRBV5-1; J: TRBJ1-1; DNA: TGCGCCAGCAGCTTATCGACAGGCGGGGCTTTCTTT; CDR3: CASSLSTGGAFF
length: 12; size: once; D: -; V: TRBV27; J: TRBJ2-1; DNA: TGTGCCAGCAGTTTACTAGGGGATGAGCAGTTCTTC; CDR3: CASSLLGDEQFF
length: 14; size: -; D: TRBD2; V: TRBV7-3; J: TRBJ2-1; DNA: TGTGCCAGCAGCCCTGGGACTAGAGGCAATGAGCAGTTCTTC; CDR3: CASSPGTRGNEQFF
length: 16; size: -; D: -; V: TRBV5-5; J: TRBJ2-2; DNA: TGTGCCAGCAGCCCATGGGGGGGCCCTAACACCGGGGAGCTGTTTTTT; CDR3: CASSPWGGPNTGELFF
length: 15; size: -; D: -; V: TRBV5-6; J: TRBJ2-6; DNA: TGTGCCAGCACCTTTGGGCTCGCTGGGGCCAACGTCCTGACTTTC; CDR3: CASTFGLAGANVLTF
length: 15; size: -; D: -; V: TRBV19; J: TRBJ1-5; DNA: TGTGCCAGTAGTATTCGGGGGGCATCCAATCAGCCCCAGCATTTT; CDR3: CASSIRGASNQPQHF
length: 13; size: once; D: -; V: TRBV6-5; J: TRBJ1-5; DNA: TGTGCCAGCAGTTACACCCGACACCAGCCCCAGCATTTT; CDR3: CASSYTRHQPQHF
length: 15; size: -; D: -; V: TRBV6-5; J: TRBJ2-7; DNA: TGTGCCAGCAGTTCACTGACAGAGAGCTCCTACGAGCAGTACTTC; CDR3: CASSSLTESSYEQYF
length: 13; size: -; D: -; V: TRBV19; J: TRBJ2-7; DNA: TGTGCCACTACCGACAGGCTACGGTACGAGCAGTACTTC; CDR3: CATTDRLRYEQYF
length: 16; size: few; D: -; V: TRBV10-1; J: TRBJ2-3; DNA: TGCGCCAGCAGTGAGTCGACGGGGGTTGGCACAGATACGCAGTATTTT; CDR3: CASSESTGVGTDTQYF
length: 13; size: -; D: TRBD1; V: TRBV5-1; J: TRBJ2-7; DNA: TGCGCCAGCAGCGGGGACAGGGGCTACGAGCAGTACTTC; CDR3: CASSGDRGYEQYF
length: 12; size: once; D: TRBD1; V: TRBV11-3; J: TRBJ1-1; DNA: TGTGCCAGCACCGACAGGGGCACTGAAGCTTTCTTT; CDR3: CASTDRGTEAFF
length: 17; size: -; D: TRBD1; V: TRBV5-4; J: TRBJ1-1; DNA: TGTGCCAGCAGCTTGGCGGTGGGACAGGGGGCTTACACTGAAGCTTTCTTT; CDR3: CASSLAVGQGAYTEAFF
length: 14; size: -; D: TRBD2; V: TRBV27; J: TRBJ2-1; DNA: TGTGCCAGCAGTTTGTTCGGGACTAGCGGGAAGCAGTTCTTC; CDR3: CASSLFGTSGKQFF
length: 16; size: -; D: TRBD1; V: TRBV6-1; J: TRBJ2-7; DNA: TGTGCCAGCAGTGAAACATGGGACAGCGAAAACTACGAGCAGTACTTC; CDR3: CASSETWDSENYEQYF
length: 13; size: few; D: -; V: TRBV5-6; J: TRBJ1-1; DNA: TGTGCCAGCAGCTTGGGTCAGACAGATGAAGCTTTCTTT; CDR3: CASSLGQTDEAFF
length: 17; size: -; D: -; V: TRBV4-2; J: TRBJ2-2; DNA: TGTGCCAGCAGCCAAGAAACTAACCTCGCGAACACCGGGGAGCTGTTTTTT; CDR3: CASSQETNLANTGELFF
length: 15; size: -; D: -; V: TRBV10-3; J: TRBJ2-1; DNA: TGTGCCATCAGGAAAACCGGGACTCGCTACAATGAGCAGTTCTTC; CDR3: CAIRKTGTRYNEQFF
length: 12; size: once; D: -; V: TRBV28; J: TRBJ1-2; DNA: TGTGCCAGCATGAGCGTAGGCTATGGCTACACCTTC; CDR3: CASMSVGYGYTF
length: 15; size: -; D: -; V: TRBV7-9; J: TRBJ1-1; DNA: TGTGCCAGCAGCCACGGGAGAACCCTAGGCACTGAAGCTTTCTTT; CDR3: CASSHGRTLGTEAFF
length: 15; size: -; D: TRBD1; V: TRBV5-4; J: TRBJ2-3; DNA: TGTGCCAGCAGCATCCGGGACAGGGGGGACTATACGCAGTATTTT; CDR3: CASSIRDRGDYTQYF
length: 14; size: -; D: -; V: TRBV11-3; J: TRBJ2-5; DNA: TGTGCCAGCAGCTTGTGGGAGGAACAAGAGACCCAGTACTTC; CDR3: CASSLWEEQETQYF
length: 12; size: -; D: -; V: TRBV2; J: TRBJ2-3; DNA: TGTGCCAGCAGTGGGGCGCCAGATACGCAGTATTTT; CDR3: CASSGAPDTQYF
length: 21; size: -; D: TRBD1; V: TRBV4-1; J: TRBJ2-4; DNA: TGCGCCAGCAGCGGAGGACCGGGAGGACAGGGGGCTCATATAGCCAAAAACATTCAGTACTTC; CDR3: CASSGGPGGQGAHIAKNIQYF
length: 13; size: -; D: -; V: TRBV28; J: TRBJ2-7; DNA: TGTGCCAGCAGTAGAACAGGGTTTGACGAGCAGTACTTC; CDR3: CASSRTGFDEQYF
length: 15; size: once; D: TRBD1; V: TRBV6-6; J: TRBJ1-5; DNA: TGTGCCAGCAGCCCCGGCGGGACAGGGAATGAGCCCCAGCATTTT; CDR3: CASSPGGTGNEPQHF
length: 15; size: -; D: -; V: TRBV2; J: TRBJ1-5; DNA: TGTGCCAGCACTCCGAGGAGGGTGAGCAATCAGCCCCAGCATTTT; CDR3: CASTPRRVSNQPQHF
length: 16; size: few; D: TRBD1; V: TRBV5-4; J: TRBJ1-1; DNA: TGTGCCAGCAGCCCCAGGGACAGGGGGCATAACACTGAAGCTTTCTTT; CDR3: CASSPRDRGHNTEAFF
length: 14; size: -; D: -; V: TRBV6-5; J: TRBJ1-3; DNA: TGTGCCAGCAGGCCGACAGGTTCCGGAAACACCATATATTTT; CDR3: CASRPTGSGNTIYF
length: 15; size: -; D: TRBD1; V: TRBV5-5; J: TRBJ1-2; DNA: TGTGCCAGCAGCTCTTACAGGGGGGCCGACTATGGCTACACCTTC; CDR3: CASSSYRGADYGYTF
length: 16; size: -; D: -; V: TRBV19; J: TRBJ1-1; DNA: TGTGCCAGTAGTATGTTAGGGAGGGGGACAAACACTGAAGCTTTCTTT; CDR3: CASSMLGRGTNTEAFF
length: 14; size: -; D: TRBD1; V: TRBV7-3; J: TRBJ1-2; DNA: TGTGCCAGCAGCTCAGACCGGGACAGATATGGCTACACCTTC; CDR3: CASSSDRDRYGYTF
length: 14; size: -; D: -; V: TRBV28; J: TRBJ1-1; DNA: TGTGCCAGCAGCACGCCCGGCGGGGGAACTGAAGCTTTCTTT; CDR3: CASSTPGGGTEAFF
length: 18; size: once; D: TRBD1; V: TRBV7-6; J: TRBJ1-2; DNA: TGTGCCAGCAGCTTCGCCCCGGGACAGGGAGGGTTTAACTATGGCTACACCTTC; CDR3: CASSFAPGQGGFNYGYTF
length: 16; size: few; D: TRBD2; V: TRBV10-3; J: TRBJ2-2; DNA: TGTGCCATCCGGTCTAGCGGGAGGGGAAACACCGGGGAGCTGTTTTTT; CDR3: CAIRSSGRGNTGELFF
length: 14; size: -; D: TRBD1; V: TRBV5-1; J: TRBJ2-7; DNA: TGCGCCAGCAGCCGGACAGGGGAGACCTACGAGCAGTACTTC; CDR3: CASSRTGETYEQYF
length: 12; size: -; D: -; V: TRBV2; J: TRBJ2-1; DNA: TGTGCCAGCAGTGACAGCTACAATGAGCAGTTCTTC; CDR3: CASSDSYNEQFF
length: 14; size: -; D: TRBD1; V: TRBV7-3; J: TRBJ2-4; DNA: TGTGCCAGCACCGCGACAGGGGATGAAAACATTCAGTACTTC; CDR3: CASTATGDENIQYF
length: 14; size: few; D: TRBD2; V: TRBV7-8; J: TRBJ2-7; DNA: TGTGCCAGCAGCTCCGGACTAGGATCCTACGAGCAGTACTTC; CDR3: CASSSGLGSYEQYF
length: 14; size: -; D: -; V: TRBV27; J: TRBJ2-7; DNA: TGTGCCAGCAGTTTCTCCGCCTACCCTCGAGAGCAGTACTTC; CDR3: CASSFSAYPREQYF
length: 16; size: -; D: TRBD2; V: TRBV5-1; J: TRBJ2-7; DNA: TGCGCCAGCAGCTTGACAGTTAGCGGGGGGACCTACGAGCAGTACTTC; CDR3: CASSLTVSGGTYEQYF
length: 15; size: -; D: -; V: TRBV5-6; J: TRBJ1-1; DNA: TGTGCCAGCAGCTTGAATCTAAGGGGGAACACTGAAGCTTTCTTT; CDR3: CASSLNLRGNTEAFF
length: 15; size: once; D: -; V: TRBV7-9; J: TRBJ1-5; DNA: TGTGCCAGCAGTCTGATGCAGGGAACCAATCAGCCCCAGCATTTT; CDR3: CASSLMQGTNQPQHF
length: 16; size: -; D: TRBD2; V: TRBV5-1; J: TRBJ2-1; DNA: TGCGCCAGCAGCTTCGTTACTAGCGGGAGTGGCTATGAGCAGTTCTTC; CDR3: CASSFVTSGSGYEQFF
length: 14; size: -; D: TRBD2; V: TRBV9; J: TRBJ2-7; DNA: TGTGCCAGCAGCGAGGGACTAGCTTTCTACGAGCAGTACTTC; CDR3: CASSEGLAFYEQYF
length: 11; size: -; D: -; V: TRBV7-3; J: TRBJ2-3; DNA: TGTGCCAGCATCAGCGGAGATACGCAGTATTTT; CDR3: CASISGDTQYF
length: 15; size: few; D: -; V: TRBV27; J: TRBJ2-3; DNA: TGTGCCAGCATCGCTTGGGAGGGGGGGACAGATACGCAGTATTTT; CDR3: CASIAWEGGTDTQYF
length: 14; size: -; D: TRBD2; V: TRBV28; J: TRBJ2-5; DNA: TGTGCCAGCAGTTGGCTAGCGGGAGGGGAGACCCAGTACTTC; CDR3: CASSWLAGGETQYF
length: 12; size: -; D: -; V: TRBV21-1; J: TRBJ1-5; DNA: TGTGCCAGCAGCAAAGGCGCTCAGCCCCAGCATTTT; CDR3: CASSKGAQPQHF